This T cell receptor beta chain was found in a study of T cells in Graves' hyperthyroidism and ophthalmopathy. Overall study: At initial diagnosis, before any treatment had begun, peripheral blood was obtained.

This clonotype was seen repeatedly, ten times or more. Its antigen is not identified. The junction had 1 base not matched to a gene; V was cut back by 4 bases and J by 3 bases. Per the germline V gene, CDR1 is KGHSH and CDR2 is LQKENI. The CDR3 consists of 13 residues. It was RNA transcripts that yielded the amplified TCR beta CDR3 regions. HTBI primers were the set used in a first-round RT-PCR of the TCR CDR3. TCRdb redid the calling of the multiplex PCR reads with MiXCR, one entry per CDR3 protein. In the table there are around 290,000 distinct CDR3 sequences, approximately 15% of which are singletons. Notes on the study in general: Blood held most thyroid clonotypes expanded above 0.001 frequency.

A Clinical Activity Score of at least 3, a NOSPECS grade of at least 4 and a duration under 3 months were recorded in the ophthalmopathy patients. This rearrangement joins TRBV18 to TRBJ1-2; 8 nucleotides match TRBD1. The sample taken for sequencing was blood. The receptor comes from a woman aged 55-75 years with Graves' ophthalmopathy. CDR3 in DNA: TGTGCCAGCTCACTACAGGGGGACTATGGCTACACCTTC. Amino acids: CASSLQGDYGYTF.